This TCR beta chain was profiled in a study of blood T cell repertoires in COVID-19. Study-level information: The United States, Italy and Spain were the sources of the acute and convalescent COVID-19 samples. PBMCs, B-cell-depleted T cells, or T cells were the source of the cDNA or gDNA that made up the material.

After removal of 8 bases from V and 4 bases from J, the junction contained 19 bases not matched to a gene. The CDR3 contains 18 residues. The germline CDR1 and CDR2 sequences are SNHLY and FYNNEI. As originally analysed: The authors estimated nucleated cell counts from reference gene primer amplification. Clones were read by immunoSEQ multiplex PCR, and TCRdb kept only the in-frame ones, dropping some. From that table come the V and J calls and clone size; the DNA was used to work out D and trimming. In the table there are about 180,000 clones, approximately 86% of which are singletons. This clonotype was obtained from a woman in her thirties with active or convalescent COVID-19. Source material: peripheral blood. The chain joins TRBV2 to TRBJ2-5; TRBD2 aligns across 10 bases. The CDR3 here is CASWRGGFSGRRGETQYF. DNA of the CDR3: TGTGCCAGCTGGAGGGGTGGGTTTAGCGGGAGGAGGGGAGAGACCCAGTACTTC.